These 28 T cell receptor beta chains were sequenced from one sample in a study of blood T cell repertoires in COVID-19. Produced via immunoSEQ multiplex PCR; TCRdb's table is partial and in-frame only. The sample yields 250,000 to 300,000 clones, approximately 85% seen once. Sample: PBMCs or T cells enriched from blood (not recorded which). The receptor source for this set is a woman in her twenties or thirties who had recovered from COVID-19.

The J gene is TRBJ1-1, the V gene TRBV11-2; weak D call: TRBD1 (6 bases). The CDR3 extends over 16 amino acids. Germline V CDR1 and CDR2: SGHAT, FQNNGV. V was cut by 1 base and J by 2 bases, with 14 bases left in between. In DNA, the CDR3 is TGTGCCAGCAGCTTAGCAACAGGGACCCTCAACACTGAAGCTTTCTTT. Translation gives CASSLATGTLNTEAFF.

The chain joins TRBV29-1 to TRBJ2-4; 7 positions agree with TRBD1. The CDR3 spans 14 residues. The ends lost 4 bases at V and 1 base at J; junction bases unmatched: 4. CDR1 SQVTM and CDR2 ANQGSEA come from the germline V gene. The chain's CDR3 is CSVVTRGAKNIQYF. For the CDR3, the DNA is TGCAGCGTTGTTACCAGGGGGGCCAAAAACATTCAGTACTTC.

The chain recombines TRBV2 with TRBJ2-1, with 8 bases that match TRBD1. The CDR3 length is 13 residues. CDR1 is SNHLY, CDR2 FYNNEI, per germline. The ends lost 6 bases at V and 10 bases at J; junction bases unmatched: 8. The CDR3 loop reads CASSASGGVEQFF. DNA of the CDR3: TGTGCCAGCAGCGCGTCAGGGGGCGTCGAGCAGTTCTTC.

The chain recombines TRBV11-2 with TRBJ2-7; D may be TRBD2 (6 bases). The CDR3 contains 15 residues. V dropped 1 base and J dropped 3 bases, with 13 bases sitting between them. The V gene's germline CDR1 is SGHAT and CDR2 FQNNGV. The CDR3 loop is CASSLGRGPLYEQYF. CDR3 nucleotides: TGTGCCAGCAGCTTAGGGCGGGGACCCCTCTACGAGCAGTACTTC.

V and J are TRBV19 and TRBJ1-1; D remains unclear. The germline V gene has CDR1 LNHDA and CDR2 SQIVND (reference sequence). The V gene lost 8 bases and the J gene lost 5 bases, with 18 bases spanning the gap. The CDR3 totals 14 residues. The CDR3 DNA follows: TGTGCCAGTCAGTACACCCCGAGAGGGACTGAAGCTTTCTTT. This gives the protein CASQYTPRGTEAFF. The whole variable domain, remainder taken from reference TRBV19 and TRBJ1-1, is DGGITQSPKYLFRKEGQNVTLSCEQNLNHDAMYWYRQDPGQGLRLIYYSQIVNDFQKGDIAEGYSVSREKKESFPLTVTSAQKNPTAFYLCASQYTPRGTEAFFGQGTRLTVV.

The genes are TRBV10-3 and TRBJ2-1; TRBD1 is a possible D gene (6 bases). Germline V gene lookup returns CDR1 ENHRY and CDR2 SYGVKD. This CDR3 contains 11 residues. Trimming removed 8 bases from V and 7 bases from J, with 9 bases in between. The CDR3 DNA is TGTGCCATCCGACAGGTTAATGAGCAGTTCTTC. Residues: CAIRQVNEQFF.

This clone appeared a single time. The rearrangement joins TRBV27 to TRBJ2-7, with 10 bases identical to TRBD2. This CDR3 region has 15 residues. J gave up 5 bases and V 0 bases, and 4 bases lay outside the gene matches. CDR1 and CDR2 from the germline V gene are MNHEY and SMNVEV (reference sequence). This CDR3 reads CASSLSGLALDEQYF. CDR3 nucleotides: TGTGCCAGCAGTTTATCGGGACTAGCGTTAGACGAGCAGTACTTC.

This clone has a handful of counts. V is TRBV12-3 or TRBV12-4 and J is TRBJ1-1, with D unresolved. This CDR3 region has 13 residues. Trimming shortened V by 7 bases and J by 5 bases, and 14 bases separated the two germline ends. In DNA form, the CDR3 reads TGTGCCAGCACCTTTAATCGGGTTACTGAAGCTTTCTTT. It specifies CASTFNRVTEAFF.

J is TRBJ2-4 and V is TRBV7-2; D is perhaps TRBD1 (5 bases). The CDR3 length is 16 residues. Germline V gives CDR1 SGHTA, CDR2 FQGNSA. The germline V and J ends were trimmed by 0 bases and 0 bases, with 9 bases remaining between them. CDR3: CASSLAQGLAKNIQYF. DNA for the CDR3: TGTGCCAGCAGCTTAGCGCAGGGCCTAGCCAAAAACATTCAGTACTTC. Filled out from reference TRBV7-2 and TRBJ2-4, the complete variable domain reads GAGVSQSPSNKVTEKGKDVELRCDPISGHTALYWYRQSLGQGLEFLIYFQGNSAPDKSGLPSDRFSAERTGGSVSTLTIQRTQQEDSAVYLCASSLAQGLAKNIQYFGAGTRLSVL.

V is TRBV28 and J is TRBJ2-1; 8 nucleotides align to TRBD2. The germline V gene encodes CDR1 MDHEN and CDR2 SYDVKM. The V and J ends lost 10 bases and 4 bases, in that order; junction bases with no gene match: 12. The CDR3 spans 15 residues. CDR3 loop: CAIESAGESYNEQFF. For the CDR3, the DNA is TGTGCCATCGAATCAGCGGGAGAAAGTTACAATGAGCAGTTCTTC.

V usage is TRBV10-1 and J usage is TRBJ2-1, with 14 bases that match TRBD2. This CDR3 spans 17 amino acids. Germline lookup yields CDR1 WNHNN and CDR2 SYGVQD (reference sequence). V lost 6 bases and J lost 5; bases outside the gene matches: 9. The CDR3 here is CASSKGLAGVGHNEQFF. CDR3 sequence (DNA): TGCGCCAGCAGCAAGGGACTAGCGGGAGTCGGGCACAATGAGCAGTTCTTC.

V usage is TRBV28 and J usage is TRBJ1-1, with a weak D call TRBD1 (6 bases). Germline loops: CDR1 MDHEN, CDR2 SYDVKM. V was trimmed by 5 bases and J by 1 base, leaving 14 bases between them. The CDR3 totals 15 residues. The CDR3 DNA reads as TGTGCCAGCAGTGCTCACAGGGTCGGGAACACTGAAGCTTTCTTT. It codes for CASSAHRVGNTEAFF.

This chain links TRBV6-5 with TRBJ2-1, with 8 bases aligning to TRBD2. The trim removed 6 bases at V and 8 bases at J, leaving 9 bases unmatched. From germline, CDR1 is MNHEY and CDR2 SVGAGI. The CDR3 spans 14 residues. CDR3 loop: CASRSGTSKHEQFF. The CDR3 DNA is TGTGCCAGCAGGAGCGGGACTAGTAAACATGAGCAGTTCTTC.

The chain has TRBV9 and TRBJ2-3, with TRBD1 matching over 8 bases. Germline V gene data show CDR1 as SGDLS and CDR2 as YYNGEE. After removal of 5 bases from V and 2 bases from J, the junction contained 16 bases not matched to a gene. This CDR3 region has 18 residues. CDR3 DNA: TGTGCCAGCAGTCTTAATTCCAAGGACAGGGCGCCCACAGATACGCAGTATTTT. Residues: CASSLNSKDRAPTDTQYF.

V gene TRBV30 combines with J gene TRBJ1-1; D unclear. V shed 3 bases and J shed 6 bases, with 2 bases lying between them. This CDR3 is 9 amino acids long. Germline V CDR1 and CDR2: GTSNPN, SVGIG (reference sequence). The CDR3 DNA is TGTGCCTGGAGCGCTGAAGCTTTCTTT. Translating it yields CAWSAEAFF.

CDR3 bases: TGTGCCAGCAGCTTTTGGGGGCGCGGGAACACTGAAGCTTTCTTT. It encodes CASSFWGRGNTEAFF. The chain has TRBV7-8 and TRBJ1-1; D possibly corresponds to TRBD1 (6 bases). CDR1 SGHVS and CDR2 FQNEAQ come from the germline V gene. The CDR3 length is 15 residues. V lost 3 bases and J lost 1, with 12 bases in between.

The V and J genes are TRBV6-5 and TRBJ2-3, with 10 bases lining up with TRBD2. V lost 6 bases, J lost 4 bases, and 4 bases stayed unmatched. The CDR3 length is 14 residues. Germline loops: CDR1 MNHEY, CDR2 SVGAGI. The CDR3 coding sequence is TGTGCCAGCAGGCTAGCGGGAGAACCAGATACGCAGTATTTT. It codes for CASRLAGEPDTQYF.

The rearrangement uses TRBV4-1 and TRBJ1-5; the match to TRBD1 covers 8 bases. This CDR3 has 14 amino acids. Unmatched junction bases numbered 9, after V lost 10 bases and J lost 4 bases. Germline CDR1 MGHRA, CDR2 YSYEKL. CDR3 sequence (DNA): TGCGCCACCTCGACAGGGGCAGGGAATCAGCCCCAGCATTTT. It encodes CATSTGAGNQPQHF.

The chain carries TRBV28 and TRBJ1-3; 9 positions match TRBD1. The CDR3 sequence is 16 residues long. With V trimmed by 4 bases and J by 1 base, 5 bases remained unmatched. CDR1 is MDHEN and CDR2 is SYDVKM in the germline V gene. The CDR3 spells CASSSPGQGSGNTIYF. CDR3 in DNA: TGTGCCAGCAGTTCTCCGGGACAGGGATCTGGAAACACCATATATTTT.

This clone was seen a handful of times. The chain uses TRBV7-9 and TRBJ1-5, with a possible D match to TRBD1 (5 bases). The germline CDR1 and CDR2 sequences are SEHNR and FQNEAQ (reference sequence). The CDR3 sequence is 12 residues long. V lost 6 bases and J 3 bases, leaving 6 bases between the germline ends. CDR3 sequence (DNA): TGTGCCAGCAGGGGGCCCAATCAGCCCCAGCATTTT. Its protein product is CASRGPNQPQHF.

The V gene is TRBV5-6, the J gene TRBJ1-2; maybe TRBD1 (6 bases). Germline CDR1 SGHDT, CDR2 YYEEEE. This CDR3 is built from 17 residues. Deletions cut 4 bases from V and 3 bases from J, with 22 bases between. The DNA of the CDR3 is TGTGCCAGCAGCATGATCCCGGGACAACGACAGGACTATGGCTACACCTTC. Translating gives CASSMIPGQRQDYGYTF.

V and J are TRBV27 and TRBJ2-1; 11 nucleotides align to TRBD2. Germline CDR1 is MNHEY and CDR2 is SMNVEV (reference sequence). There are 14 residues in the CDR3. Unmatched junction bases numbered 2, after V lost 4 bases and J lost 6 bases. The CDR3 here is CASSSLAGGNEQFF. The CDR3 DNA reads TGTGCCAGCAGTTCCCTAGCGGGGGGCAATGAGCAGTTCTTC.

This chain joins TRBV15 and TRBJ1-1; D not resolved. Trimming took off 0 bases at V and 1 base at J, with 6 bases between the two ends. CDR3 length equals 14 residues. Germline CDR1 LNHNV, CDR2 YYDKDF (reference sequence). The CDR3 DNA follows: TGTGCCACCAGCAGAGATAGCCGGAACACTGAAGCTTTCTTT. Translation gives CATSRDSRNTEAFF.

In nucleotides, the CDR3 is TGTGCCAGTAGTATCGTCGGGGTTGCCTACGAGCAGTACTTC. Translation: CASSIVGVAYEQYF. The V and J genes are TRBV19 and TRBJ2-7; possibly TRBD2 for D (5 bases). V was clipped by 3 bases and J by 2 bases, with 11 bases between them. Per germline, CDR1 LNHDA and CDR2 SQIVND (reference sequence). This CDR3 is 14 amino acids long. Based on the CDR3 plus reference TRBV19 and TRBJ2-7, the full variable domain is DGGITQSPKYLFRKEGQNVTLSCEQNLNHDAMYWYRQDPGQGLRLIYYSQIVNDFQKGDIAEGYSVSREKKESFPLTVTSAQKNPTAFYLCASSIVGVAYEQYFGPGTRLTVT.

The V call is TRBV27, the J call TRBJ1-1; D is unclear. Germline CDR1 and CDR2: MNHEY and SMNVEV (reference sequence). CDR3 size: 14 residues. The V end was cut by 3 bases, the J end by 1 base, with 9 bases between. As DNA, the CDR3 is TGTGCCAGCAGTTTGGTGGCGGGGAACACTGAAGCTTTCTTT. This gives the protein CASSLVAGNTEAFF.

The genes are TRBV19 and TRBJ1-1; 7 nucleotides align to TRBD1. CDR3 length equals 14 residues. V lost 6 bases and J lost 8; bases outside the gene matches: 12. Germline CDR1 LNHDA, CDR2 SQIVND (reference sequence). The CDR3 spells CASSPDRLYPEAFF. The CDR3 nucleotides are TGTGCCAGTAGCCCGGACAGGCTCTACCCCGAAGCTTTCTTT.

CDR3 nucleotides: TGTGCCAGCGGAGAGACCGGACTAGCCGGGGAGCTGTTTTTT. Protein product: CASGETGLAGELFF. This chain joins TRBV5-4 and TRBJ2-2; TRBD2 agrees at 7 bases. Germline loops: CDR1 SGHNT, CDR2 YYREEE (reference sequence). V lost 7 bases, J lost 6 bases, and 9 bases stayed unmatched. The CDR3 length is 14 residues.

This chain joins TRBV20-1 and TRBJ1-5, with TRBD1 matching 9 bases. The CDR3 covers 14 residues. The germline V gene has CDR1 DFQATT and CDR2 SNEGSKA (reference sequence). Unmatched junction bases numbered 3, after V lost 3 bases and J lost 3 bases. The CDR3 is CSASGDRDNQPQHF. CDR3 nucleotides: TGCAGTGCTAGTGGGGACAGGGACAATCAGCCCCAGCATTTT.